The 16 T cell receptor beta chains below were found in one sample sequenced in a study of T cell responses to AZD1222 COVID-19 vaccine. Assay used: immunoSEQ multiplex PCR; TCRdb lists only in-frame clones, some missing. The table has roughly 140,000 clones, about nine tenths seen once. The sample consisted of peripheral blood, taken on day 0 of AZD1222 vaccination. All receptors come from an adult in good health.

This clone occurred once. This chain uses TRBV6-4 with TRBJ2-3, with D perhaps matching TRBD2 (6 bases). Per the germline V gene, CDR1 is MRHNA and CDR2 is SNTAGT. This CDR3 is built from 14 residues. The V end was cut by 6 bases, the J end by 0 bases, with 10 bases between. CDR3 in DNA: TGTGCCAGCAGGGAGGGCCTTAGCACAGATACGCAGTATTTT. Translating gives CASREGLSTDTQYF.

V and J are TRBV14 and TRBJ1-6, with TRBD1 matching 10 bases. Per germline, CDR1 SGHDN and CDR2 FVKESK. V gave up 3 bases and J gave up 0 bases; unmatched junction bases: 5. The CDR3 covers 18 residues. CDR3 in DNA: TGTGCCAGCAGCCACCGGACAGGGGGGATCTCCTATAATTCACCCCTCCACTTT. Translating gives CASSHRTGGISYNSPLHF. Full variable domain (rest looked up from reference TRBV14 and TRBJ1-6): EAGVTQFPSHSVIEKGQTVTLRCDPISGHDNLYWYRRVMGKEIKFLLHFVKESKQDESGMPNNRFLAERTGGTYSTLKVQPAELEDSGVYFCASSHRTGGISYNSPLHFGNGTRLTVT.

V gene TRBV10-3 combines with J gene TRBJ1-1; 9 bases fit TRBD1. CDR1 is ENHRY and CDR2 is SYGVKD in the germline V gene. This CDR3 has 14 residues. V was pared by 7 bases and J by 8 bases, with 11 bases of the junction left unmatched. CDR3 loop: CAIKQDRGTWEAFF. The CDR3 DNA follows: TGTGCCATCAAACAGGACAGGGGAACTTGGGAAGCTTTCTTT.

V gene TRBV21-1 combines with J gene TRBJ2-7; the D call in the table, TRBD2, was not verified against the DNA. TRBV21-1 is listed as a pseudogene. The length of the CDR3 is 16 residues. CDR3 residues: CASRAAGGGRTLEQYF. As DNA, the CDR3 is TGTGCCAGCAGAGCTGCGGGGGGCGGGAGGACCTTGGAGCAGTACTTC.

CDR3 bases: TGTGCCAGCAATAGGGAGGCCGCTTCGAACACTGAAGCTTTCTTT. Amino acids: CASNREAASNTEAFF. The V call is TRBV2, the J call TRBJ1-1; D is undetermined. Germline-derived CDR1 and CDR2 are SNHLY and FYNNEI. The length of the CDR3 is 15 residues. Deletions cut 7 bases from V and 1 base from J, with 16 bases between.

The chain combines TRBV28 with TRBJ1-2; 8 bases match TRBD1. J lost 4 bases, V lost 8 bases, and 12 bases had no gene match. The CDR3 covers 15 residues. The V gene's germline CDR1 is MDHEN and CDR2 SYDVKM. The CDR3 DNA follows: TGTGCCAGCCGCCCCCCCGGGACAGGTTTCTATGGCTACACCTTC. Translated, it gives CASRPPGTGFYGYTF.

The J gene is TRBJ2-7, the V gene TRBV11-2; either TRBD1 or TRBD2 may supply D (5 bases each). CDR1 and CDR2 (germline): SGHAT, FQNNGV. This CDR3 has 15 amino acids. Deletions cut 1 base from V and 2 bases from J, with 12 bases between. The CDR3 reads CASSLVPGTAYEQYF. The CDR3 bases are TGTGCCAGCAGCTTAGTCCCAGGGACGGCCTACGAGCAGTACTTC.

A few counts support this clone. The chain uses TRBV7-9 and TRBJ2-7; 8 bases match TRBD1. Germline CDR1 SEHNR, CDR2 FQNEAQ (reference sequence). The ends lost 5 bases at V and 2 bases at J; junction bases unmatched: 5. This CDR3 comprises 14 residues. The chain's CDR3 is CASSPDRVPYEQYF. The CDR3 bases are TGTGCCAGCAGCCCGGACAGGGTCCCCTACGAGCAGTACTTC.

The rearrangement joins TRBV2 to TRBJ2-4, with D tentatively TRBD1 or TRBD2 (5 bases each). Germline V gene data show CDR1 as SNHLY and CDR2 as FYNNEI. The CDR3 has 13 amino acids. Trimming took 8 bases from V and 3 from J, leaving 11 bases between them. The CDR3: CASWDGVKNIQYF. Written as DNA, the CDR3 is TGTGCCAGCTGGGACGGCGTCAAAAACATTCAGTACTTC.

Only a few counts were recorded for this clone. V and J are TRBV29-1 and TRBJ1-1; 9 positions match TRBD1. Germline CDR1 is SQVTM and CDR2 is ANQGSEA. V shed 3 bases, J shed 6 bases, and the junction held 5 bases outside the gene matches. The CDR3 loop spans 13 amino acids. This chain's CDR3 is CSVDGTGFAEAFF. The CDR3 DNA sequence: TGCAGCGTTGATGGGACAGGGTTCGCTGAAGCTTTCTTT. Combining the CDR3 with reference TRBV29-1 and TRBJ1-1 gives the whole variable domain SAVISQKPSRDICQRGTSLTIQCQVDSQVTMMFWYRQQPGQSLTLIATANQGSEATYESGFVIDKFPISRPNLTFSTLTVSNMSPEDSSIYLCSVDGTGFAEAFFGQGTRLTVV.

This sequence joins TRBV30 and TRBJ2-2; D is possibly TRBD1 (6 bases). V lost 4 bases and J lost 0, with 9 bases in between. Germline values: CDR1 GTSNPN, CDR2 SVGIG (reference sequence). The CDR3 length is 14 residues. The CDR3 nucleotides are TGTGCCTGGACCAGGGGCCCGAACACCGGGGAGCTGTTTTTT. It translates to CAWTRGPNTGELFF.

The CDR3 sequence: CASSTPRGGRESNQPQHF. The CDR3 nucleotides are TGTGCCAGCAGCACCCCCCGGGGGGGCAGGGAAAGCAATCAGCCCCAGCATTTT. This chain links TRBV7-2 with TRBJ1-5; a weak D match, TRBD1 (6 bases). V was cut by 5 bases and J by 1 base, with 21 bases left in between. The CDR3 consists of 18 residues. In germline, CDR1 is SGHTA, CDR2 FQGNSA.

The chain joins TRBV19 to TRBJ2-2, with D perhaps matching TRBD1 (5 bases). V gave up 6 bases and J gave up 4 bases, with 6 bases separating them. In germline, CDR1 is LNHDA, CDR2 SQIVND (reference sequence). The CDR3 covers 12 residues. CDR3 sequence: CASRDSTGELFF. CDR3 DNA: TGTGCCAGTAGAGACAGCACCGGGGAGCTGTTTTTT.

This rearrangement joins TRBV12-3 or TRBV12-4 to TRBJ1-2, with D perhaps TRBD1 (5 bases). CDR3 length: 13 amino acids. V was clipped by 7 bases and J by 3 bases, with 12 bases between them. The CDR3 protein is CASTPTEHYGYTF. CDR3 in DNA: TGTGCCAGCACCCCGACAGAGCACTATGGCTACACCTTC.

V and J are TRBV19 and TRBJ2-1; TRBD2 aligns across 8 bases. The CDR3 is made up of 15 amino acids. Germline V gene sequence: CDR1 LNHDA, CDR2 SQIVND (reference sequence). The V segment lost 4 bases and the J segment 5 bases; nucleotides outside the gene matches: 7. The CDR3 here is CASSTGTRGHNEQFF. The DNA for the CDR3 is TGTGCCAGTAGTACCGGGACTAGGGGACACAATGAGCAGTTCTTC. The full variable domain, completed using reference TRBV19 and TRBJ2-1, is DGGITQSPKYLFRKEGQNVTLSCEQNLNHDAMYWYRQDPGQGLRLIYYSQIVNDFQKGDIAEGYSVSREKKESFPLTVTSAQKNPTAFYLCASSTGTRGHNEQFFGPGTRLTVL.

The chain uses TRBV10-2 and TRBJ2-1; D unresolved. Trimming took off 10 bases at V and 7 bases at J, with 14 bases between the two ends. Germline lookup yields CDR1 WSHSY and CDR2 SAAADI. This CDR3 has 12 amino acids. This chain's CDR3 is CATAVRENEQFF. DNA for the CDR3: TGCGCCACCGCCGTTAGGGAAAATGAGCAGTTCTTC.